Below are 5 T cell receptor beta chains sequenced from a single sample in a study of T cells in Graves' hyperthyroidism and ophthalmopathy. Researchers took RNA transcripts and amplified the TCR beta CDR3 regions from them. TCR CDR3 regions were first amplified by RT-PCR with HTBI primers. TCRdb itself ran the multiplex PCR reads through MiXCR, one entry per CDR3 protein. The table includes fewer than 350,000 distinct CDR3 sequences, roughly 13% detected once. Sequenced material: blood. These receptors were obtained from a woman between 40 and 50 years old with Graves' hyperthyroidism.

This clonotype was picked up many times. V usage is TRBV7-6 and J usage is TRBJ1-3; tentatively, D is TRBD1 (5 bases). Germline CDR1 is SGHVS and CDR2 is FNYEAQ. V was pared by 5 bases and J by 0 bases, with 8 bases between. The length of the CDR3 is 14 residues. DNA for the CDR3: TGTGCCAGCAGCCGGGGGAACTCTGGAAACACCATATATTTT. Its translation is CASSRGNSGNTIYF.

This chain joins TRBV11-3 and TRBJ2-6; 9 bases fit TRBD1. The CDR3 has 15 residues. After removal of 4 bases from V and 2 bases from J, the junction contained 0 bases not matched to a gene. Per the germline V gene, CDR1 is SGHNT and CDR2 is YENEEA. CDR3 sequence reads: CASSWTGAGANVLTF. The CDR3, as DNA: TGTGCCAGCAGCTGGACAGGGGCTGGGGCCAACGTCCTGACTTTC.

This clonotype was found many times. V gene TRBV5-1 combines with J gene TRBJ2-7; 9 nucleotides line up with TRBD2. Germline CDR1 SGHRS, CDR2 YFSETQ. There are 15 residues in the CDR3. V was pared by 4 bases and J by 4 bases, with 9 bases of the junction left unmatched. The CDR3: CASSRTASGIYEQYF. The CDR3 DNA is TGCGCCAGCAGCCGGACGGCTAGCGGGATTTACGAGCAGTACTTC.

There are many counts of this clonotype. The junction shows a germline mismatch at one end, possibly a read error. J is TRBJ2-2 and V is TRBV28; no clear D gene. CDR1 and CDR2 from the germline V gene are MDHEN and SYDVKM. This CDR3 comprises 13 residues. CDR3 nucleotides: TGTGCCAGCACCCACCCGAATACCGGGGAGCTGTTTTTT. Its translation is CASTHPNTGELFF.

Remarks on this clonotype: A much larger clonotype is one base distant, so this may be a read error. The chain links TRBV24-1 to TRBJ2-1; the D gene could be TRBD1 or TRBD2 (5 bases each). Trimming pared 0 bases from V and 7 bases from J, leaving 18 bases between. CDR1 is KGHDR, CDR2 SFDVKD, per germline. The CDR3 contains 17 residues. CDR3 nucleotides: TGTGCCACCAGTGATTTGCGTGGTGGGGGAGATAAAAATGAGCAGTTCTTC. Its translation is CATSDLRGGGDKNEQFF.